This T cell receptor (beta chain) was retrieved from a study of T-cell reconstitution after alpha-beta-depleted transplantation in children. Construction of the TCRbeta library involved unique molecular identifiers. TCRdb independently ran MiXCR on the PCR reads; one entry per CDR3 protein. The sample lists about 600,000 distinct CDR3 sequences, about 10% occurring once. The source was PBMCs from the stem cell graft donor, collected from the stem cell graft. The TCR comes from a human donor who donated a stem cell graft to a child with acute myeloid leukemia.

The CDR3 region is CSAHSVSTDTQYF. Written as DNA, the CDR3 is TGCAGCGCTCATAGCGTGAGCACAGATACGCAGTATTTT. This chain uses TRBV20-1 with TRBJ2-3, with TRBD2 as a possible D gene (5 bases). This CDR3 contains 13 residues. Germline V gives CDR1 DFQATT, CDR2 SNEGSKA (reference sequence).